The 32 T cell receptor beta chains presented below share a single source sample, sequenced in a study of patients and donors after allogeneic stem cell transplantation. TCRdb re-called the RT-PCR reads through MiXCR, storing one row per CDR3 protein. The table includes around 160,000 distinct CDR3 sequences, 30% detected once. The sequenced sample consisted of blood, either unsorted or a sorted T cell fraction (not recorded which). These receptors were taken from a human donor who was either an allogeneic HSCT recipient or a stem cell or donor lymphocyte infusion donor (not recorded which). It is not recorded whose cells these are; they may come from a transplant donor.

This clonotype was seen many times. CDR3 loop: CASRQGWNQPQHF. For the CDR3, the DNA is TGTGCCAGCAGACAGGGTTGGAATCAGCCCCAGCATTTT. The chain employs TRBV28 and TRBJ1-5, with TRBD1 as a possible D gene (6 bases). Trimming took 6 bases from V and 4 from J, leaving 10 bases between them. The CDR3 sequence is 13 residues long. CDR1 is MDHEN and CDR2 is SYDVKM in the germline V gene.

The chain links TRBV2 to TRBJ2-7, with a tentative D call TRBD2 (5 bases). This CDR3 is 10 amino acids long. Between the trimmed V and J ends, which lost 9 bases and 7 bases, there was a span of 10 bases. Germline CDR1 reads SNHLY; CDR2 reads FYNNEI. The CDR3 region is CASASGEQYF. The CDR3 DNA sequence: TGTGCCAGTGCCTCGGGGGAGCAGTACTTC.

This clonotype was found a few times. The chain carries TRBV6-5 and TRBJ1-6; TRBD1 might be the D (6 bases). CDR1 and CDR2 (germline): MNHEY, SVGAGI. Trimming took off 0 bases at V and 9 bases at J, with 12 bases between the two ends. The CDR3 is made up of 15 amino acids. The CDR3 sequence: CASSYSWDIGSPLHF. CDR3 in DNA: TGTGCCAGCAGTTACTCGTGGGACATCGGTTCACCCCTCCACTTT.

This clonotype has a handful of counts. The genes are TRBV18 and TRBJ2-4; 7 positions agree with TRBD1. Losses at the gene ends were 3 bases for V and 15 bases for J; bases not matched to a gene: 17. The CDR3 extends over 15 amino acids. Germline V gene data show CDR1 as KGHSH and CDR2 as LQKENI. The CDR3 DNA is TGTGCCAGCTCACCTGCCGGGACAGAGTTCAAGTTACGGTACTTC. Its translation is CASSPAGTEFKLRYF.

V is TRBV3-1 and J is TRBJ2-1, with D unclear. Germline-derived CDR1 and CDR2 are LGHDT and YNNKEL (reference sequence). Trimming left V 1 base short and J 10 bases short, with 8 bases between. This CDR3 contains 12 residues. In DNA, the CDR3 is TGTGCCAGCAGCCAAGCCACGGCCGAGCAGTTCTTC. Translating gives CASSQATAEQFF.

This chain uses TRBV12-3 or TRBV12-4 with TRBJ2-1; D may be TRBD2 (5 bases). V was shortened by 6 bases and J by 7 bases, with 16 bases between the two germline ends. The CDR3 sequence is 14 residues long. CDR3 DNA sequence: TGTGCCAGCAGCGATAAACGGGGTGGGAATGAGCAGTTCTTC. This sequence encodes CASSDKRGGNEQFF.

CDR3 DNA sequence: TGTGCCAGCAGCCCGGGACAGGATGGTACTGAAGCTTTCTTT. It specifies CASSPGQDGTEAFF. The rearrangement links TRBV6-5 to TRBJ1-1, with 8 bases identical to TRBD1. Germline CDR1 and CDR2: MNHEY and SVGAGI. With V trimmed by 6 bases and J by 5 bases, 8 bases remained unmatched. CDR3 length equals 14 residues.

This clonotype was picked up a small number of times. This chain connects TRBV6-2 or TRBV6-3 to TRBJ2-7, with 8 bases aligning to TRBD1. Germline V lookup: CDR1 MNHEY, CDR2 SVGEGT. V dropped 6 bases and J dropped 5; count of bases not matched to a gene: 15. This CDR3 has 16 amino acids. The CDR3 loop reads CASSYMRTGPLDEQYF. DNA for the CDR3: TGTGCCAGCAGCTATATGCGGACAGGGCCGTTAGACGAGCAGTACTTC.

J is TRBJ2-7 and V is TRBV5-1, with D possibly being TRBD1 (5 bases). Trimming removed 1 base at V and 0 bases at J, with 8 bases between. Germline CDR1 and CDR2: SGHRS and YFSETQ. The CDR3 is 14 amino acids. CDR3 DNA sequence: TGCGCCAGCAGCTTGAAGGGGATCTCCTACGAGCAGTACTTC. Encoded protein: CASSLKGISYEQYF. The full variable domain, its missing parts supplied by reference TRBV5-1 and TRBJ2-7, is KAGVTQTPRYLIKTRGQQVTLSCSPISGHRSVSWYQQTPGQGLQFLFEYFSETQRNKGNFPGRFSGRQFSNSRSEMNVSTLELGDSALYLCASSLKGISYEQYFGPGTRLTVT.

This clonotype occurred a few times. This chain connects TRBV30 to TRBJ2-5; D call uncertain. Trimming took off 6 bases at V and 4 bases at J, with 9 bases between the two ends. The CDR3 is 11 residues long. The germline CDR1 and CDR2 sequences are GTSNPN and SVGIG (reference sequence). The chain's CDR3 is CACPDGETQYF. For the CDR3, the DNA is TGTGCCTGCCCGGACGGAGAGACCCAGTACTTC.

Many counts were recorded for this clonotype. The chain combines TRBV29-1 with TRBJ1-6; D unclear. Trimming pared 4 bases from V and 7 bases from J, leaving 11 bases between. CDR1 is SQVTM, CDR2 ANQGSEA, per germline. CDR3 length equals 13 residues. The CDR3 DNA reads as TGCAGCGTTGGTGACCTAGCCAATTCACCCCTCCACTTT. Translation gives CSVGDLANSPLHF. Full variable domain (rest looked up from reference TRBV29-1 and TRBJ1-6): SAVISQKPSRDICQRGTSLTIQCQVDSQVTMMFWYRQQPGQSLTLIATANQGSEATYESGFVIDKFPISRPNLTFSTLTVSNMSPEDSSIYLCSVGDLANSPLHFGNGTRLTVT.

This clonotype appeared a few times. The gene calls are TRBV29-1 and TRBJ1-2; D is ambiguous. This CDR3 contains 11 residues. Germline V CDR1 and CDR2: SQVTM, ANQGSEA. V lost 3 bases and J 6 bases, leaving 8 bases between the germline ends. CDR3 in DNA: TGCAGCGTTGACCTACACGATGGCTACACCTTC. This gives the protein CSVDLHDGYTF. The full variable domain, with the rest looked up from reference TRBV29-1 and TRBJ1-2, is SAVISQKPSRDICQRGTSLTIQCQVDSQVTMMFWYRQQPGQSLTLIATANQGSEATYESGFVIDKFPISRPNLTFSTLTVSNMSPEDSSIYLCSVDLHDGYTFGSGTRLTVV.

The rearrangement links TRBV6-1 to TRBJ1-5; TRBD1 is a possible D gene (5 bases). With 6 bases removed from V and 1 base from J, the gap between germline ends came to 13 bases. The CDR3 contains 15 residues. Germline V gene lookup returns CDR1 MNHNS and CDR2 SASEGT. The CDR3 nucleotides are TGTGCCAGCAGGCGCGGGGGACTGAGCAATCAGCCCCAGCATTTT. Translated: CASRRGGLSNQPQHF.

The CDR3 region is CASSRDRGRHEAFF. Written as DNA, the CDR3 is TGTGCCAGCAGCAGAGACAGGGGGAGGCATGAAGCTTTCTTT. The chain has TRBV7-2 and TRBJ1-1; 9 bases fit TRBD1. CDR1 SGHTA and CDR2 FQGNSA come from the germline V gene. V lost 5 bases, J lost 7 bases, and 8 bases stayed unmatched. This CDR3 has 14 residues.

J is TRBJ2-3 and V is TRBV4-2, with TRBD2 identical over 10 bases. CDR1 is LGHNA, CDR2 YNFKEQ, per germline. This CDR3 spans 18 amino acids. With 0 bases clipped from V and 3 bases from J, the junction kept 9 bases outside the gene matches. The CDR3 DNA sequence: TGTGCCAGCAGCCAAGAGCGAGGGCTAGCGGGAGAAACAGATACGCAGTATTTT. This encodes CASSQERGLAGETDTQYF.

This clonotype was recorded a few times. J is TRBJ2-3 and V is TRBV6-5, with D hard to call. V lost 6 bases to trimming and J lost 2 bases, with 12 bases between them. Germline V lookup: CDR1 MNHEY, CDR2 SVGAGI. The CDR3 totals 14 residues. The CDR3 sequence is CASSRPTITDTQYF. In DNA, the CDR3 is TGTGCCAGCAGCCGACCGACAATCACAGATACGCAGTATTTT.

This clonotype was seen only once. The chain employs TRBV5-1 and TRBJ2-7; 8 bases are a match to TRBD1. CDR1 and CDR2 from the germline V gene are SGHRS and YFSETQ. The trim removed 2 bases at V and 6 bases at J, leaving 10 bases unmatched. The CDR3 is made up of 15 amino acids. DNA of the CDR3: TGCGCCAGCAGCTTTATTGGACAGGGTATATCCGAGCAGTACTTC. This codes for CASSFIGQGISEQYF.

CDR3 sequence reads: CASSFGPDYEQYF. The DNA of the CDR3 is TGTGCCAGCAGTTTCGGGCCCGACTACGAGCAGTACTTC. The chain employs TRBV12-3 or TRBV12-4 and TRBJ2-7; D is unresolved. V lost 3 bases to trimming and J lost 3 bases, with 9 bases between them. The CDR3 spans 13 residues.

At least ten counts were recorded for this clonotype. The CDR3 region is CASSQWAGGDQPQHF. In nucleotides, the CDR3 is TGTGCCAGCAGCCAATGGGCCGGAGGGGATCAGCCCCAGCATTTT. This chain joins TRBV4-2 and TRBJ1-5; possibly TRBD1 for D (5 bases). The CDR3 runs to 15 residues. Per the germline V gene, CDR1 is LGHNA and CDR2 is YNFKEQ. The germline V and J ends were trimmed by 2 bases and 5 bases, with 13 bases remaining between them.

This clonotype was recorded a few times. The J gene is TRBJ2-3, the V gene TRBV4-1; TRBD2 might be the D (5 bases). The CDR3 spans 15 residues. Deletions cut 2 bases from V and 0 bases from J, with 9 bases between. The germline V gene has CDR1 MGHRA and CDR2 YSYEKL. The CDR3: CASSQLSGSTDTQYF. The CDR3 nucleotides read TGCGCCAGCAGCCAACTGAGCGGAAGCACAGATACGCAGTATTTT.

This clonotype was seen a few times. The chain has TRBV15 and TRBJ2-7; unclear D gene. V lost 0 bases and J lost 2, with 8 bases in between. Germline CDR1 is LNHNV and CDR2 is YYDKDF (reference sequence). The CDR3 sequence is 14 residues long. CDR3: CATSRDKWTYEQYF. For the CDR3, the DNA is TGTGCCACCAGCAGAGATAAATGGACCTACGAGCAGTACTTC.

J is TRBJ1-4 and V is TRBV20-1; weak D call: TRBD1 (6 bases). The CDR3 has 13 amino acids. Germline CDR1 DFQATT, CDR2 SNEGSKA (reference sequence). With 5 bases removed from V and 8 bases from J, the gap between germline ends came to 15 bases. This CDR3 reads CSAPDRRGEKLFF. DNA for the CDR3: TGCAGTGCTCCCGACAGGCGCGGAGAAAAACTGTTTTTT.

This clonotype was observed a handful of times. This sequence joins TRBV29-1 and TRBJ2-5, with D uncertain. V was pared by 6 bases and J by 1 base, with 15 bases between. The CDR3 spans 14 residues. CDR1 SQVTM and CDR2 ANQGSEA come from the germline V gene. As DNA, the CDR3 is TGCAGCGTCCTCCTCTGGTCCTCCCAAGAGACCCAGTACTTC. Residues: CSVLLWSSQETQYF. The full variable domain, its missing parts supplied by reference TRBV29-1 and TRBJ2-5, is SAVISQKPSRDICQRGTSLTIQCQVDSQVTMMFWYRQQPGQSLTLIATANQGSEATYESGFVIDKFPISRPNLTFSTLTVSNMSPEDSSIYLCSVLLWSSQETQYFGPGTRLLVL.

The CDR3 DNA reads TGTGCCAGCAGTTACGAGGGCGGGAGGACCGCATCCTACAATGAGCAGTTCTTC. Encoded protein: CASSYEGGRTASYNEQFF. The chain recombines TRBV6-5 with TRBJ2-1, with TRBD2 identical over 8 bases. The CDR3 spans 18 residues. Trimming took 2 bases from V and 1 from J; bases not matched to a gene: 10. CDR1 and CDR2 (germline): MNHEY, SVGAGI.

This clonotype appeared many times. This sequence joins TRBV20-1 and TRBJ1-1; D may be TRBD1 (6 bases). Germline values: CDR1 DFQATT, CDR2 SNEGSKA (reference sequence). CDR3 length: 12 amino acids. The V end was cut by 6 bases, the J end by 6 bases, with 14 bases between. In nucleotides, the CDR3 is TGCAGTGCCCCTTTTGCAGGGGCTGAAGCTTTCTTT. It encodes CSAPFAGAEAFF.

This clonotype was counted a few times. The chain has TRBV28 and TRBJ2-7, with D unclear. CDR3 length: 15 residues. Germline values: CDR1 MDHEN, CDR2 SYDVKM. V gave up 2 bases and J gave up 0 bases, with 11 bases separating them. In nucleotides, the CDR3 is TGTGCCAGCAGTTTAAGGTTAGCCTTCTCCTACGAGCAGTACTTC. This translates into CASSLRLAFSYEQYF.

This clonotype was detected a few times. The chain is built from TRBV12-3 or TRBV12-4 and TRBJ1-2, with D tentatively TRBD1 (6 bases). Between the trimmed V and J ends, which lost 3 bases and 6 bases, there was a span of 17 bases. CDR3 length: 15 residues. The CDR3 loop reads CASSFWQGSSDGYTF. The CDR3 DNA reads as TGTGCCAGCAGTTTTTGGCAGGGGTCCTCCGATGGCTACACCTTC.

This chain uses TRBV4-3 with TRBJ2-7; 7 bases match TRBD1. The CDR3 totals 15 residues. Trimming cost V 4 bases and J 5 bases; bases outside gene matches: 11. Germline V CDR1 and CDR2: LGHNA, YSLEER. This CDR3 reads CASSPRQGLSHEQYF. CDR3 nucleotides: TGCGCCAGCAGCCCCCGACAGGGTCTCTCGCACGAGCAGTACTTC.

CDR3 sequence: CSASLAGFNEQYF. CDR3 DNA: TGCAGTGCTAGCTTAGCGGGATTCAACGAGCAGTACTTC. This chain uses TRBV20-1 with TRBJ2-7; 8 bases map to TRBD2. Germline trimming cut 3 bases from V and 5 bases from J; bases unmatched to any gene: 6. This CDR3 comprises 13 residues. Per germline, CDR1 DFQATT and CDR2 SNEGSKA (reference sequence).

The rearrangement links TRBV20-1 to TRBJ2-7, with D perhaps TRBD1 or TRBD2 (5 bases each). Trimming shortened V by 3 bases and J by 3 bases, and 21 bases separated the two germline ends. The CDR3 has 16 amino acids. Germline loops: CDR1 DFQATT, CDR2 SNEGSKA (reference sequence). This CDR3 reads CSASGLDLTGLYEQYF. DNA of the CDR3: TGCAGTGCTAGTGGTCTGGACCTTACGGGGCTCTACGAGCAGTACTTC.

CDR3 loop: CASSQEALAGVGNTGELFF. In DNA form, the CDR3 reads TGCGCCAGCAGCCAAGAGGCTCTAGCGGGAGTGGGGAACACCGGGGAGCTGTTTTTT. This sequence joins TRBV4-3 and TRBJ2-2, with TRBD2 matching 10 bases. The CDR3 has 19 amino acids. Per germline, CDR1 LGHNA and CDR2 YSLEER. With 0 bases clipped from V and 1 base from J, the junction kept 8 bases outside the gene matches.

This clonotype appeared many times. The chain's CDR3 is CASSFDTGGQPQHF. The CDR3 bases are TGTGCCAGCAGCTTCGACACCGGGGGCCAGCCCCAGCATTTT. The V call is TRBV7-6, the J call TRBJ1-5, with a possible D match to TRBD1 (6 bases). CDR1 and CDR2 from the germline V gene are SGHVS and FNYEAQ. This CDR3 has 14 amino acids. V was shortened by 3 bases and J by 7 bases, with 13 bases between the two germline ends.